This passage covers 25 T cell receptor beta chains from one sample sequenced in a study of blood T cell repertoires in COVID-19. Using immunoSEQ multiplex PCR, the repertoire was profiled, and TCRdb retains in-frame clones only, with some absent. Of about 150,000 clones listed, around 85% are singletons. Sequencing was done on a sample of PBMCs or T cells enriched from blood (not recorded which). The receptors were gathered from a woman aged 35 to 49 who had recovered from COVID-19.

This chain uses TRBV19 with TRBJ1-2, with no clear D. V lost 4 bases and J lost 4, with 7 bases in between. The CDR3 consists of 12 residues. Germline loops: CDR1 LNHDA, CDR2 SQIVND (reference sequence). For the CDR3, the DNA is TGTGCCAGTAGTAGAGGTAGCTATGGCTACACCTTC. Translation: CASSRGSYGYTF.

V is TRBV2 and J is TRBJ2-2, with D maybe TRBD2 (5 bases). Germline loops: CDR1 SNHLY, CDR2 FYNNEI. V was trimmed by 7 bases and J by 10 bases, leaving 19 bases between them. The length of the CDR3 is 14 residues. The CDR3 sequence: CASKLSTGIKELFF. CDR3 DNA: TGTGCCAGCAAACTCAGTACGGGGATAAAGGAGCTGTTTTTT.

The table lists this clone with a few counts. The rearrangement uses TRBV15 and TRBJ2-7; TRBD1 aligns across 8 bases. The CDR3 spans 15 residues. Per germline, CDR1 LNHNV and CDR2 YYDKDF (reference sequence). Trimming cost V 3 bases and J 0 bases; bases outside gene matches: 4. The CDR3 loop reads CATSRDRDPSYEQYF. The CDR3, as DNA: TGTGCCACCAGCAGGGACAGGGACCCCTCCTACGAGCAGTACTTC.

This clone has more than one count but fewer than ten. CDR3 coding DNA: TGTGCCTGGAACTCAGGGGCTGACTATGGCTACACCTTC. This codes for CAWNSGADYGYTF. This chain links TRBV30 with TRBJ1-2, with D tentatively TRBD1 (6 bases). Germline V gene sequence: CDR1 GTSNPN, CDR2 SVGIG (reference sequence). The V end was cut by 4 bases, the J end by 3 bases, with 12 bases between. The CDR3 spans 13 residues.

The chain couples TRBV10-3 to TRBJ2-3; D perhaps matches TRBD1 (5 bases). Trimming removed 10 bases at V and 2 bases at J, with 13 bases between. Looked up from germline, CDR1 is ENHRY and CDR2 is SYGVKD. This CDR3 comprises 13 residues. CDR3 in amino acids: CATTETNTDTQYF. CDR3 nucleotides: TGTGCCACGACAGAGACAAACACAGATACGCAGTATTTT.

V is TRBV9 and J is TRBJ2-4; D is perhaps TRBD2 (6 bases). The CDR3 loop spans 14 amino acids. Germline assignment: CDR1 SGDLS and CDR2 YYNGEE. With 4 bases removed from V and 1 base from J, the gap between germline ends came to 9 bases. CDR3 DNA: TGTGCCAGCAGCCCAGGAGGGGCCAAAAACATTCAGTACTTC. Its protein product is CASSPGGAKNIQYF.

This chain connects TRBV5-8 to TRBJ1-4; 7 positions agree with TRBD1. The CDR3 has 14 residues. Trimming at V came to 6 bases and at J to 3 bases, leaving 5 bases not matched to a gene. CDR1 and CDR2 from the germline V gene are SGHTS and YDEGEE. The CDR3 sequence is CASKGAQPNEKLFF. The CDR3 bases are TGTGCCAGCAAGGGGGCGCAGCCTAATGAAAAACTGTTTTTT.

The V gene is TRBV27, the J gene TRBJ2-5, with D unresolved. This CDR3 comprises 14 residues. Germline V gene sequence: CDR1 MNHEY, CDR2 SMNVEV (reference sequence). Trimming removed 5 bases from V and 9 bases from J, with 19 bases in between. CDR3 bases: TGTGCCAGCAGTCCTACCGGCCACAGTGTGGCCCAGTACTTC. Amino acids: CASSPTGHSVAQYF.

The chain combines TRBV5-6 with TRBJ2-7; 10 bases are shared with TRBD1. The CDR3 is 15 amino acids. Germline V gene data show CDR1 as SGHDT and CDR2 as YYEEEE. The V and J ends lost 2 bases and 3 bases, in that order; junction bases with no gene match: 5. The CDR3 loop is CASSLGTGAFYEQYF. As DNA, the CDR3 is TGTGCCAGCAGCTTAGGGACAGGGGCCTTCTACGAGCAGTACTTC.

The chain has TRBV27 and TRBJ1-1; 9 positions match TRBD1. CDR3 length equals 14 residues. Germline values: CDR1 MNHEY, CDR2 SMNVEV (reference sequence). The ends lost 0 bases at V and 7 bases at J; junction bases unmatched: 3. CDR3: CASSLSGQGSEAFF. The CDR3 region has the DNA TGTGCCAGCAGTTTATCAGGACAGGGGAGTGAAGCTTTCTTT.

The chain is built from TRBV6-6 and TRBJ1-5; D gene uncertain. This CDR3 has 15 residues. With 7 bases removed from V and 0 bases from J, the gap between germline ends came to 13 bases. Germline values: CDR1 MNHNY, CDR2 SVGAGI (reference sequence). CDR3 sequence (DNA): TGTGCCAGCACACCCACCCCCTATAGCAATCAGCCCCAGCATTTT. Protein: CASTPTPYSNQPQHF.

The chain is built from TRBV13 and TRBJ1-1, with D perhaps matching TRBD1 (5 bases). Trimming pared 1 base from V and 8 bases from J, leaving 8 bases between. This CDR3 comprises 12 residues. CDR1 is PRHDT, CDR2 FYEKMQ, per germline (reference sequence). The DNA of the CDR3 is TGTGCCAGCAGCTTAGTGCAGGGAGAAGCTTTCTTT. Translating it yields CASSLVQGEAFF.

CDR3 region: CASRPGTGRMNTEAFF. The DNA of the CDR3 is TGTGCCAGCAGGCCAGGGACAGGGAGGATGAACACTGAAGCTTTCTTT. V and J are TRBV5-6 and TRBJ1-1; 9 bases line up with TRBD1. Germline CDR1 and CDR2: SGHDT and YYEEEE. The J segment lost 0 bases and the V segment lost 5 bases, leaving 8 bases of the junction unmatched. CDR3 size: 16 residues.

CDR3 sequence: CASSQDLGRSGPGDEQFF. CDR3 DNA: TGTGCCAGCAGCCAAGATTTAGGCCGAAGCGGACCCGGGGATGAGCAGTTCTTC. This sequence joins TRBV4-2 and TRBJ2-1; possible D gene TRBD2, 5 bases. The V gene's germline CDR1 is LGHNA and CDR2 YNFKEQ. This CDR3 is built from 18 residues. V lost 0 bases, J lost 8 bases, and 23 bases lay in between.

The CDR3 nucleotides read TGCAGTGCCCTCGACTATCCCACGCAGTATTTT. As protein: CSALDYPTQYF. This sequence joins TRBV20-1 and TRBJ2-3; a possible D gene is TRBD2 (5 bases). The CDR3 covers 11 residues. Germline CDR1 and CDR2: DFQATT and SNEGSKA (reference sequence). V lost 6 bases and J 9 bases, leaving 13 bases between the germline ends.

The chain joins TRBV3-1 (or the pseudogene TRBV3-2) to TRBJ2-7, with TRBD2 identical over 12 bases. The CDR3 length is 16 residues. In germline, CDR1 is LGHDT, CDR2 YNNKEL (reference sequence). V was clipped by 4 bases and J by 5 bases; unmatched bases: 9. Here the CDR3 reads CASSPSLTSGSHEQYF. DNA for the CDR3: TGTGCCAGCAGCCCGAGTTTGACTAGCGGGAGCCACGAGCAGTACTTC.

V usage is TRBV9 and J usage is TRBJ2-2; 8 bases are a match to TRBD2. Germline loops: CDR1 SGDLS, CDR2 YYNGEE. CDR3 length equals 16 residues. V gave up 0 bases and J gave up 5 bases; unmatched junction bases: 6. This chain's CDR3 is CASSVAGGRETGELFF. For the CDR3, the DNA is TGTGCCAGCAGCGTAGCGGGGGGGCGAGAAACCGGGGAGCTGTTTTTT.

The CDR3 is CAWIGALGGKIYGYTF. The CDR3 bases are TGTGCCTGGATTGGGGCCTTGGGGGGTAAGATCTATGGCTACACCTTC. The gene calls are TRBV30 and TRBJ1-2, with D tentatively TRBD1 (5 bases). The V end was cut by 4 bases, the J end by 4 bases, with 22 bases between. Germline V lookup: CDR1 GTSNPN, CDR2 SVGIG (reference sequence). This CDR3 comprises 16 residues.

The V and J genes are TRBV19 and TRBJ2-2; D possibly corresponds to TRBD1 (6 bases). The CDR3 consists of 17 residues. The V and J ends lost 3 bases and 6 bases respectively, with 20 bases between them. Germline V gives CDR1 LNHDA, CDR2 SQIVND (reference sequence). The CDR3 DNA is TGTGCCAGTAGTATCGGACCCGAGGGGGTACGCGCCGGGGAGCTGTTTTTT. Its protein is CASSIGPEGVRAGELFF.

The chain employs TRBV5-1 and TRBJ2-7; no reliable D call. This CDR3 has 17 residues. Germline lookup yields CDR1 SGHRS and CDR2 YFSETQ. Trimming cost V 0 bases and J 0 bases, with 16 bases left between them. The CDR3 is CASSLGGQWRYSYEQYF. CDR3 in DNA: TGCGCCAGCAGCTTGGGTGGCCAGTGGCGGTACTCCTACGAGCAGTACTTC. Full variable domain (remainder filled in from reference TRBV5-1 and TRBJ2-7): KAGVTQTPRYLIKTRGQQVTLSCSPISGHRSVSWYQQTPGQGLQFLFEYFSETQRNKGNFPGRFSGRQFSNSRSEMNVSTLELGDSALYLCASSLGGQWRYSYEQYFGPGTRLTVT.

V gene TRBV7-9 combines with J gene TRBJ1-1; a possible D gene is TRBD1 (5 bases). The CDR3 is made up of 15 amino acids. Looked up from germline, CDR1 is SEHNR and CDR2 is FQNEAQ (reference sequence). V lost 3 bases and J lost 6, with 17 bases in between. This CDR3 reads CASSFTGLGWPEAFF. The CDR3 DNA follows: TGTGCCAGCAGCTTTACAGGTTTAGGGTGGCCTGAAGCTTTCTTT.

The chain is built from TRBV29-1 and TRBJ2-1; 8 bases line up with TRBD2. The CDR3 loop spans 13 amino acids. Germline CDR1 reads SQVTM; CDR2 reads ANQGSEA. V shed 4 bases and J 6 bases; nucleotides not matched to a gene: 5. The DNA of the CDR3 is TGCAGCGTTGGAGCGGGAGCTGTCAATGAGCAGTTCTTC. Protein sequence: CSVGAGAVNEQFF.

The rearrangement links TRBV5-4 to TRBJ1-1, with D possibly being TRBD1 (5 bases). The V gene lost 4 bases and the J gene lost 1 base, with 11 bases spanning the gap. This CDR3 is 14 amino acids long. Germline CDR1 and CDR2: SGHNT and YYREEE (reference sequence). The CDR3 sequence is CASSPRTGNTEAFF. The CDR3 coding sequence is TGTGCCAGCAGCCCCAGAACAGGGAACACTGAAGCTTTCTTT.

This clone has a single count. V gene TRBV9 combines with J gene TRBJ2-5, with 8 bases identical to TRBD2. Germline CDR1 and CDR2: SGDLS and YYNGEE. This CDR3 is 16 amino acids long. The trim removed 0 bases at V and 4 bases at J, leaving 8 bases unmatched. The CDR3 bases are TGTGCCAGCAGCGTAGGAACCGGGAGGGCCGGAGAGACCCAGTACTTC. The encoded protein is CASSVGTGRAGETQYF.

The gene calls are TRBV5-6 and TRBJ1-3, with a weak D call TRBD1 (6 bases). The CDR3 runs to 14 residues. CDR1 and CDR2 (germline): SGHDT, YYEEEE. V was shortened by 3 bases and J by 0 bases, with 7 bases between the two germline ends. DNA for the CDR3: TGTGCCAGCAGCTCGACAGGCTCTGGAAACACCATATATTTT. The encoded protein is CASSSTGSGNTIYF.